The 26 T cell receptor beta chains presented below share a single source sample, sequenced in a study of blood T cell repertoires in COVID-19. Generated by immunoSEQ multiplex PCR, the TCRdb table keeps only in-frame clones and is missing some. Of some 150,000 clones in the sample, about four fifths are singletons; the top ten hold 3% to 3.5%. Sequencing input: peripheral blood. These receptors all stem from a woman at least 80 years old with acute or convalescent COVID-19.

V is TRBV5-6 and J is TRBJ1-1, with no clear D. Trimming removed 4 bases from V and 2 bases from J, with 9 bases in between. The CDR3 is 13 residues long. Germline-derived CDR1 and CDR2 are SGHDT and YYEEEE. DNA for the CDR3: TGTGCCAGCAGCCGTGTCTACAACACTGAAGCTTTCTTT. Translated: CASSRVYNTEAFF.

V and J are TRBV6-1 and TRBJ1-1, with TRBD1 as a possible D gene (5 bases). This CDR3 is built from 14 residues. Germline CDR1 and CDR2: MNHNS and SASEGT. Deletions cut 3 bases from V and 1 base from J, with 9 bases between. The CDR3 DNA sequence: TGTGCCAGCAGTGAGTTAGGACAGAACACTGAAGCTTTCTTT. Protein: CASSELGQNTEAFF.

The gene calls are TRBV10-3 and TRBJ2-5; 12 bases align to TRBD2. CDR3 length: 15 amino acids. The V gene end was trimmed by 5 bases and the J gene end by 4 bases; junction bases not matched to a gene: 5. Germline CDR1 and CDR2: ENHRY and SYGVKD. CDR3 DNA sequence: TGTGCCATCAGTCTAGCGGGGGGGTTGGGAGAGACCCAGTACTTC. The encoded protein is CAISLAGGLGETQYF.

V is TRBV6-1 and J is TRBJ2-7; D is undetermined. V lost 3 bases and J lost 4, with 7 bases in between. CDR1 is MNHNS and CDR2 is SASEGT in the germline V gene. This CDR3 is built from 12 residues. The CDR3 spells CASSDRDYEQYF. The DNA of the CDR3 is TGTGCCAGCAGTGATAGAGATTACGAGCAGTACTTC.

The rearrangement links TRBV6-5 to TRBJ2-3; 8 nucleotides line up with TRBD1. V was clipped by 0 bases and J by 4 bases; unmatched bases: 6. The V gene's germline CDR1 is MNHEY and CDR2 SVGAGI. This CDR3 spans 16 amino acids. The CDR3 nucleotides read TGTGCCAGCAGTTACTCCCCAGGGGGCATCTCAGATACGCAGTATTTT. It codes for CASSYSPGGISDTQYF.

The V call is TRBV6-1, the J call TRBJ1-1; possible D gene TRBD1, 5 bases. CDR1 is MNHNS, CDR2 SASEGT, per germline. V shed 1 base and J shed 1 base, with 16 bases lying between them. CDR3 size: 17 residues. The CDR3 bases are TGTGCCAGCAGTGAAGTGGGGTGGGGGGTGACGAACACTGAAGCTTTCTTT. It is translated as CASSEVGWGVTNTEAFF.

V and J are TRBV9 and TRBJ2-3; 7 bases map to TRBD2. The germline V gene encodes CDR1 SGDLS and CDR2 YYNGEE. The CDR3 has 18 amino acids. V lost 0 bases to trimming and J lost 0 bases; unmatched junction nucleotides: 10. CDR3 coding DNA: TGTGCCAGCAGCGTAGGACTAGCCGTCACCTCTAGCACAGATACGCAGTATTTT. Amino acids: CASSVGLAVTSSTDTQYF.

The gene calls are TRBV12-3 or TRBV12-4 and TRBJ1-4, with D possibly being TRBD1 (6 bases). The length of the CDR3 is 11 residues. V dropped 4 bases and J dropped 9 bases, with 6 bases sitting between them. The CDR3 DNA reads TGTGCCAGCAGTTGGGACAAAAAACTGTTTTTT. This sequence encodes CASSWDKKLFF.

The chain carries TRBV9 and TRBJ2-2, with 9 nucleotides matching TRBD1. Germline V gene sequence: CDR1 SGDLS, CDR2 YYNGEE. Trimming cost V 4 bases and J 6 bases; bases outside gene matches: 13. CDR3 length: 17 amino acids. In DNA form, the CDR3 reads TGTGCCAGCAGCCTCAAAATAGGGACAGGGTATGCCGGGGAGCTGTTTTTT. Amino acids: CASSLKIGTGYAGELFF.

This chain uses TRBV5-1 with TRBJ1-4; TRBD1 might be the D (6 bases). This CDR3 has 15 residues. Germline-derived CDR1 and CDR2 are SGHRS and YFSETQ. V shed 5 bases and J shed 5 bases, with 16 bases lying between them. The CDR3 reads CASRPSQGPNEKLFF. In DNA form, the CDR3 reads TGCGCCAGCAGACCATCACAGGGACCAAATGAAAAACTGTTTTTT.

The CDR3 reads CASSGPDRGSYGYTF. CDR3 nucleotide sequence: TGTGCCAGCTCGGGGCCCGACAGGGGCTCCTATGGCTACACCTTC. This rearrangement joins TRBV6-5 to TRBJ1-2; 8 nucleotides agree with TRBD1. CDR3 length: 15 residues. J lost 4 bases, V lost 8 bases, and 12 bases had no gene match. In germline, CDR1 is MNHEY, CDR2 SVGAGI.

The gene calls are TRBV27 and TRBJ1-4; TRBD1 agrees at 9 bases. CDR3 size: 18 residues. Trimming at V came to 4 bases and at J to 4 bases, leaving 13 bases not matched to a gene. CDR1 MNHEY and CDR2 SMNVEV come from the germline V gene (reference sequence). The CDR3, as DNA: TGTGCCAGCAGTTCCCACCGGGACAGGGACTCCATTAATGAAAAACTGTTTTTT. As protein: CASSSHRDRDSINEKLFF.

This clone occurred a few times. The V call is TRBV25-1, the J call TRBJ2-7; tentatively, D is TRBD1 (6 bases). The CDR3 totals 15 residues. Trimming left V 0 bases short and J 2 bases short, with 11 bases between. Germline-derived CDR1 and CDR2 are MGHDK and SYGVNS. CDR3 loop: CASSEYRGPPYEQYF. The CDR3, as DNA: TGTGCCAGCAGTGAATACAGGGGTCCCCCCTACGAGCAGTACTTC.

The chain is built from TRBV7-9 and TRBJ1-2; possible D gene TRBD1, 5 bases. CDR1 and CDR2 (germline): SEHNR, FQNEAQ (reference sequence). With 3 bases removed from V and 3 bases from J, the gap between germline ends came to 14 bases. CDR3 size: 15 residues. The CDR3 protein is CASSFGHPGDYGYTF. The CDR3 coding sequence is TGTGCCAGCAGCTTCGGACACCCGGGAGACTATGGCTACACCTTC.

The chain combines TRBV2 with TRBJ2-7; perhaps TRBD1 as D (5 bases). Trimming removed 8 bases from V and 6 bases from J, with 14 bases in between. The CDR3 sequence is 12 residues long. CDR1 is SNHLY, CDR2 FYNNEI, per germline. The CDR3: CASLTVPAEQYF. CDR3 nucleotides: TGTGCCAGCCTGACAGTACCTGCCGAGCAGTACTTC.

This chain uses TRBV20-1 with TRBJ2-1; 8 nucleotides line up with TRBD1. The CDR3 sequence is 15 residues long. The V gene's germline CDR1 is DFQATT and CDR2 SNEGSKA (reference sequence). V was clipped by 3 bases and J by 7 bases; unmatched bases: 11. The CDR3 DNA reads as TGCAGTGCTAGTATAAGTGGACAGGGAATGAATGAGCAGTTCTTC. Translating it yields CSASISGQGMNEQFF.

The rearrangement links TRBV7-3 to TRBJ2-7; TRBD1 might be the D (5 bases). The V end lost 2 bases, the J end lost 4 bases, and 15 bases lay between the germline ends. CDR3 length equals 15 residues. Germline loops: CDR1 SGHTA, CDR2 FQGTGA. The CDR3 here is CASSLGRGFQYEQYF. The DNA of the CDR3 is TGTGCCAGCAGCTTAGGAAGGGGATTCCAATACGAGCAGTACTTC.

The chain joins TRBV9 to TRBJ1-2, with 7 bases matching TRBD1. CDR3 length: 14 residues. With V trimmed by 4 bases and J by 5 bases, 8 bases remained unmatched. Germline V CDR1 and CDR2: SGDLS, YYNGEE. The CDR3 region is CASSRTGVEYGYTF. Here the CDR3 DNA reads TGTGCCAGCAGCCGAACAGGGGTCGAATATGGCTACACCTTC. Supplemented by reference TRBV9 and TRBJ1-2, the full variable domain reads DSGVTQTPKHLITATGQRVTLRCSPRSGDLSVYWYQQSLDQGLQFLIQYYNGEERAKGNILERFSAQQFPDLHSELNLSSLELGDSALYFCASSRTGVEYGYTFGSGTRLTVV.

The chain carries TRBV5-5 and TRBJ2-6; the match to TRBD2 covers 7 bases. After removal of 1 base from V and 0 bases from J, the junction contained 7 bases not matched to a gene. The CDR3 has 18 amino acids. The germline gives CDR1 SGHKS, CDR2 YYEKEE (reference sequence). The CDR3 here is CASSLIREDYSGANVLTF. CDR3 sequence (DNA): TGTGCCAGCAGCTTGATCCGGGAGGATTACTCTGGGGCCAACGTCCTGACTTTC.

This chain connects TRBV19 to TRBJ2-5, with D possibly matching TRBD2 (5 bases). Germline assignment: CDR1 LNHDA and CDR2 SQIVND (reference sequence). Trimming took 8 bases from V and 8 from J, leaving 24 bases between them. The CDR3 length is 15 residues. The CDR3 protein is CASCEPGRSAGTQYF. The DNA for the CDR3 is TGTGCCAGTTGTGAACCGGGCAGGTCCGCGGGTACCCAGTACTTC.

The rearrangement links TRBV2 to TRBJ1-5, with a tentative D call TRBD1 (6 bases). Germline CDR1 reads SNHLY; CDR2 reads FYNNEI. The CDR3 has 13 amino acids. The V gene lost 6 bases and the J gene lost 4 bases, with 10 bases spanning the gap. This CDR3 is CASRTTGNQPQHF. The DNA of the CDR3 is TGTGCCAGCAGGACAACAGGGAATCAGCCCCAGCATTTT.

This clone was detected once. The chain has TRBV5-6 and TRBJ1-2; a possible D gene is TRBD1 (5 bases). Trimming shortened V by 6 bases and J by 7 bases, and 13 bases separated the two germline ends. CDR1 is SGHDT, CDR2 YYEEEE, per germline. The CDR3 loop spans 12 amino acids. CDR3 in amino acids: CASTLKGVGYTF. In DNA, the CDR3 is TGTGCCAGCACCCTAAAAGGGGTTGGCTACACCTTC. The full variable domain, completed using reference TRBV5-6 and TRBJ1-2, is DAGVTQSPTHLIKTRGQQVTLRCSPKSGHDTVSWYQQALGQGPQFIFQYYEEEERQRGNFPDRFSGHQFPNYSSELNVNALLLGDSALYLCASTLKGVGYTFGSGTRLTVV.

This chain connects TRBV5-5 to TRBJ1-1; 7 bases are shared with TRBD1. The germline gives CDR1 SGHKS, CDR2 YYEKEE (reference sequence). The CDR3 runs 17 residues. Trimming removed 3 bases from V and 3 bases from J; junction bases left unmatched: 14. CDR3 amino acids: CASSSQGYRPGDTEAFF. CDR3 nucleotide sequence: TGTGCCAGCAGCTCACAGGGGTATCGACCGGGGGACACTGAAGCTTTCTTT.

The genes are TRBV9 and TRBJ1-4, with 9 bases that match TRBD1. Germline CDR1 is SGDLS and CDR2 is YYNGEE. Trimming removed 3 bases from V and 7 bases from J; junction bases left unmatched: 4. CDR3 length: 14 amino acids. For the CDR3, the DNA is TGTGCCAGCAGCGGGACAGGGGCCAGTGAAAAACTGTTTTTT. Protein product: CASSGTGASEKLFF.

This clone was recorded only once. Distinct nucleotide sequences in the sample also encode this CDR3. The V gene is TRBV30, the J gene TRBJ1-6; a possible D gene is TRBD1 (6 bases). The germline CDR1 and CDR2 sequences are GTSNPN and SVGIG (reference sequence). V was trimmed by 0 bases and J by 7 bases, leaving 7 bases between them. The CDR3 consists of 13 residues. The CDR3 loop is CAWSVQGNSPLHF. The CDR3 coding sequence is TGTGCCTGGAGTGTCCAGGGGAATTCACCCCTCCACTTT. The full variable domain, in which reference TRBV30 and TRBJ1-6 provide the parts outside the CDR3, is SQTIHQWPATLVQPVGSPLSLECTVEGTSNPNLYWYRQAAGRGLQLLFYSVGIGQISSEVPQNLSASRPQDRQFILSSKKLLLSDSGFYLCAWSVQGNSPLHFGNGTRLTVT.

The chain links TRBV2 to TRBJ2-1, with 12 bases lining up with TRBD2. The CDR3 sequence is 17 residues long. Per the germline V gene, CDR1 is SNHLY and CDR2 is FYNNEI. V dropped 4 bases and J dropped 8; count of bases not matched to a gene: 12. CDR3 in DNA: TGTGCCAGCAGTGCCCTGCGGCTAGCGGGGGGGCAGTATGAGCAGTTCTTC. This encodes CASSALRLAGGQYEQFF. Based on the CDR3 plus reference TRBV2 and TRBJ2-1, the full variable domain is EPEVTQTPSHQVTQMGQEVILRCVPISNHLYFYWYRQILGQKVEFLVSFYNNEISEKSEIFDDQFSVERPDGSNFTLKIRSTKLEDSAMYFCASSALRLAGGQYEQFFGPGTRLTVL.